Listed here are 25 T cell receptor beta chains from one sample, sequenced in a study of T cell responses to AZD1222 COVID-19 vaccine. The table came from immunoSEQ multiplex PCR; TCRdb's copy has only in-frame clones and leaves some out. This table holds 120,000 to 150,000 clones, about 91% found once. The material was peripheral blood, obtained 28 days after the second AZD1222 dose. Receptors originate from an adult who received the AZD1222 COVID-19 vaccine.

This clone was detected once. The chain links TRBV15 to TRBJ2-1; perhaps TRBD1 as D (5 bases). This CDR3 contains 17 residues. Trimming left V 2 bases short and J 0 bases short, with 14 bases between. Per germline, CDR1 LNHNV and CDR2 YYDKDF (reference sequence). The CDR3 DNA sequence: TGTGCCACCAGCAGATTGGGGCCTAGGAGCTCCTACAATGAGCAGTTCTTC. Its protein product is CATSRLGPRSSYNEQFF.

CDR3 region: CAWSLRTGRDTIYF. CDR3 bases: TGTGCCTGGAGTTTAAGGACAGGGAGGGACACCATATATTTT. J is TRBJ1-3 and V is TRBV30; 8 nucleotides match TRBD1. The V gene's germline CDR1 is GTSNPN and CDR2 SVGIG (reference sequence). The CDR3 covers 14 residues. Unmatched junction bases numbered 8, after V lost 2 bases and J lost 8 bases.

The chain couples TRBV9 to TRBJ1-3; 8 bases fit TRBD1. The junction had 4 bases not matched to a gene; V was cut back by 3 bases and J by 2 bases. The CDR3 covers 15 residues. CDR1 is SGDLS, CDR2 YYNGEE, per germline. For the CDR3, the DNA is TGTGCCAGCAGCGGCCAGACAGGGGCTGGAAACACCATATATTTT. Its translation is CASSGQTGAGNTIYF.

The chain recombines TRBV5-5 with TRBJ2-2; TRBD2 matches at 7 bases. V was pared by 3 bases and J by 4 bases, with 6 bases of the junction left unmatched. Germline-derived CDR1 and CDR2 are SGHKS and YYEKEE (reference sequence). This CDR3 is 15 amino acids long. Here the CDR3 DNA reads TGTGCCAGCAGCTGGGACTACGGGGGCACCGGGGAGCTGTTTTTT. Its protein is CASSWDYGGTGELFF. Based on the CDR3 plus reference TRBV5-5 and TRBJ2-2, the full variable domain is DAGVTQSPTHLIKTRGQQVTLRCSPISGHKSVSWYQQVLGQGPQFIFQYYEKEERGRGNFPDRFSARQFPNYSSELNVNALLLGDSALYLCASSWDYGGTGELFFGEGSRLTVL.

The chain couples TRBV5-1 to TRBJ2-7, with 8 bases identical to TRBD1. V gave up 6 bases and J gave up 6 bases; unmatched junction bases: 14. Per germline, CDR1 SGHRS and CDR2 YFSETQ. This CDR3 is built from 15 residues. CDR3 nucleotides: TGCGCCAGCACCGACTCGGGACAGGAGTCAGGCGAGCAGTACTTC. This encodes CASTDSGQESGEQYF. Combining the CDR3 with reference TRBV5-1 and TRBJ2-7 gives the whole variable domain KAGVTQTPRYLIKTRGQQVTLSCSPISGHRSVSWYQQTPGQGLQFLFEYFSETQRNKGNFPGRFSGRQFSNSRSEMNVSTLELGDSALYLCASTDSGQESGEQYFGPGTRLTVT.

This clone was counted once. The chain is built from TRBV4-3 and TRBJ2-2; TRBD2 matches 12 bases. Germline V CDR1 and CDR2: LGHNA, YSLEER. This CDR3 is built from 17 residues. With V trimmed by 4 bases and J by 5 bases, 8 bases remained unmatched. Written as DNA, the CDR3 is TGCGCCAGCAGCCCCCAACTAGCGGGAGGACGTACCGGGGAGCTGTTTTTT. It specifies CASSPQLAGGRTGELFF.

This chain joins TRBV7-3 and TRBJ2-1; D gene ambiguous. CDR1 SGHTA and CDR2 FQGTGA come from the germline V gene. The CDR3 totals 11 residues. Trimming left V 5 bases short and J 5 bases short, with 4 bases between. CDR3: CASSTNNEQFF. The CDR3 DNA sequence: TGTGCCAGCAGCACCAACAATGAGCAGTTCTTC.

The chain joins TRBV11-3 to TRBJ1-4, with 7 positions matching TRBD1. The CDR3 sequence is 15 residues long. Trimming removed 5 bases from V and 4 bases from J; junction bases left unmatched: 7. Germline V lookup: CDR1 SGHNT, CDR2 YENEEA. CDR3 amino acids: CASSPRTGGNEKLFF. The DNA of the CDR3 is TGTGCCAGCAGCCCAAGGACAGGCGGTAATGAAAAACTGTTTTTT.

J is TRBJ1-2 and V is TRBV4-3; 7 bases match TRBD1. Per the germline V gene, CDR1 is LGHNA and CDR2 is YSLEER. V gave up 0 bases and J gave up 8 bases; unmatched junction bases: 12. CDR3 length: 16 amino acids. DNA for the CDR3: TGCGCCAGCAGCCAAGACGACAGGGTGCGAGGAGGAGGCTACACCTTC. Amino acids: CASSQDDRVRGGGYTF.

The chain combines TRBV7-2 with TRBJ1-5, with D uncertain. Trimming left V 2 bases short and J 7 bases short, with 12 bases between. Germline assignment: CDR1 SGHTA and CDR2 FQGNSA. CDR3 length: 14 residues. DNA of the CDR3: TGTGCCAGCAGCTTATCGGAACTAAACCAGCCCCAGCATTTT. Its translation is CASSLSELNQPQHF.

This chain links TRBV19 with TRBJ2-3; 7 bases agree with TRBD2. J was trimmed by 6 bases and V by 4 bases; bases with no gene match: 13. CDR1 LNHDA and CDR2 SQIVND come from the germline V gene (reference sequence). The CDR3 runs 16 residues. CDR3 amino acids: CASSRASGLVLDTQYF. The DNA of the CDR3 is TGTGCCAGTAGTAGAGCCTCCGGACTAGTTTTGGATACGCAGTATTTT.

This clone was counted once. V gene TRBV30 combines with J gene TRBJ1-3; D remains unclear. Germline CDR1 reads GTSNPN; CDR2 reads SVGIG (reference sequence). The ends were cut back, 5 bases at V and 3 bases at J, with 8 bases in the middle. The CDR3 is made up of 12 amino acids. CDR3 DNA: TGTGCCTGGGACTTCGGTGGAAACACCATATATTTT. It specifies CAWDFGGNTIYF. Combining the CDR3 with reference TRBV30 and TRBJ1-3 gives the whole variable domain SQTIHQWPATLVQPVGSPLSLECTVEGTSNPNLYWYRQAAGRGLQLLFYSVGIGQISSEVPQNLSASRPQDRQFILSSKKLLLSDSGFYLCAWDFGGNTIYFGEGSWLTVV.

The J gene is TRBJ2-7, the V gene TRBV28; D may be TRBD1 (5 bases). Trimming stripped 8 bases from V and 0 bases from J, with 5 bases between. The CDR3 has 11 amino acids. Germline assignment: CDR1 MDHEN and CDR2 SYDVKM. This chain's CDR3 is CASDSSYEQYF. As DNA, the CDR3 is TGTGCCAGCGACAGCTCCTACGAGCAGTACTTC.

The chain uses TRBV6-4 and TRBJ1-2; 12 bases agree with TRBD1. This CDR3 has 16 amino acids. J lost 4 bases, V lost 0 bases, and 3 bases had no gene match. Germline CDR1 MRHNA, CDR2 SNTAGT. The CDR3: CASSDSGTGGPYGYTF. For the CDR3, the DNA is TGTGCCAGCAGTGACTCTGGGACAGGGGGCCCCTATGGCTACACCTTC.

The chain couples TRBV2 to TRBJ1-1, with D perhaps TRBD1 (6 bases). V lost 3 bases and J lost 2, with 13 bases in between. The CDR3 covers 15 residues. Germline assignment: CDR1 SNHLY and CDR2 FYNNEI. Here the CDR3 DNA reads TGTGCCAGCAGTGATCTCGACAGGTTCAACACTGAAGCTTTCTTT. This encodes CASSDLDRFNTEAFF.

This clone was seen a handful of times. This chain joins TRBV7-2 and TRBJ1-2; TRBD1 matches 8 bases. This CDR3 contains 15 residues. Germline assignment: CDR1 SGHTA and CDR2 FQGNSA. The junction had 9 bases not matched to a gene; V was cut back by 5 bases and J by 4 bases. The CDR3 coding sequence is TGTGCCAGCAGCGCCGGGGGGGGACAGGCCTATGGCTACACCTTC. It codes for CASSAGGGQAYGYTF.

The V call is TRBV5-8, the J call TRBJ1-5; D gene unclear. V was trimmed by 0 bases and J by 5 bases, leaving 12 bases between them. The CDR3 runs to 15 residues. Germline V gives CDR1 SGHTS, CDR2 YDEGEE. The CDR3 DNA follows: TGTGCCAGCAGCTTGGTCGTATCGAGAGATCAGCCCCAGCATTTT. Its translation is CASSLVVSRDQPQHF.

The chain uses TRBV30 and TRBJ1-4, with no clear D. Per the germline V gene, CDR1 is GTSNPN and CDR2 is SVGIG (reference sequence). The CDR3 is made up of 14 amino acids. Trimming removed 2 bases from V and 6 bases from J, with 13 bases in between. The CDR3 bases are TGTGCCTGGAGTTCGGACCCCGCCGATGAAAAACTGTTTTTT. This encodes CAWSSDPADEKLFF. Using reference TRBV30 and TRBJ1-4 for the parts outside the CDR3, the full variable domain is SQTIHQWPATLVQPVGSPLSLECTVEGTSNPNLYWYRQAAGRGLQLLFYSVGIGQISSEVPQNLSASRPQDRQFILSSKKLLLSDSGFYLCAWSSDPADEKLFFGSGTQLSVL.

The chain employs TRBV12-1 and TRBJ2-1; the table's D call, TRBD2, was not checked against the DNA. TRBV12-1 is a recognized pseudogene. The CDR3 consists of 14 residues. The CDR3 DNA sequence: TGTGCCAGCAGCGGACTAGCGGGAGACAATGAGCAGTTCTTC. This translates into CASSGLAGDNEQFF.

The chain is built from TRBV10-3 and TRBJ1-4; maybe TRBD1 (6 bases). V shed 9 bases and J shed 2 bases, with 7 bases lying between them. The length of the CDR3 is 12 residues. Germline V gene sequence: CDR1 ENHRY, CDR2 SYGVKD. Written as DNA, the CDR3 is TGTGCCATACAGGGCACTAATGAAAAACTGTTTTTT. Amino acid sequence: CAIQGTNEKLFF.

The rearrangement uses TRBV2 and TRBJ2-7; maybe TRBD1 (6 bases). The V end lost 7 bases, the J end lost 2 bases, and 15 bases lay between the germline ends. The V gene's germline CDR1 is SNHLY and CDR2 FYNNEI. This CDR3 has 14 residues. For the CDR3, the DNA is TGTGCCAGCAAGAGTGGGACAAACGCCTACGAGCAGTACTTC. It is translated as CASKSGTNAYEQYF.

This clone was detected only once. V usage is TRBV6-1 and J usage is TRBJ1-2; D remains ambiguous. The CDR3 extends over 16 amino acids. The V gene lost 3 bases and the J gene lost 5 bases, with 19 bases spanning the gap. CDR1 is MNHNS and CDR2 is SASEGT in the germline V gene. This CDR3 reads CASSDDLLTKSYGYTF. CDR3 bases: TGTGCCAGCAGTGACGACCTCTTGACCAAATCTTATGGCTACACCTTC.

The chain recombines TRBV4-1 with TRBJ2-7, with D unresolved. CDR1 MGHRA and CDR2 YSYEKL come from the germline V gene. Trimming cost V 2 bases and J 2 bases, with 16 bases left between them. This CDR3 comprises 16 residues. This CDR3 reads CASSQSRSQRPYEQYF. The CDR3 DNA follows: TGCGCCAGCAGCCAATCCCGCAGCCAACGACCCTACGAGCAGTACTTC.

The rearrangement uses TRBV24-1 and TRBJ2-5; possibly TRBD1 for D (6 bases). Germline loops: CDR1 KGHDR, CDR2 SFDVKD. This CDR3 spans 15 amino acids. The V end was cut by 5 bases, the J end by 0 bases, with 12 bases between. The DNA of the CDR3 is TGTGCCACCAGTGGGACAGAGATCAACCAAGAGACCCAGTACTTC. This translates into CATSGTEINQETQYF.

CDR3 in amino acids: CAWSGTGNQPQHF. The DNA of the CDR3 is TGTGCCTGGAGTGGGACAGGGAATCAGCCCCAGCATTTT. The gene calls are TRBV30 and TRBJ1-5, with 8 nucleotides matching TRBD1. The CDR3 has 13 residues. V lost 1 base, J lost 4 bases, and 0 bases stayed unmatched. CDR1 and CDR2 from the germline V gene are GTSNPN and SVGIG (reference sequence). Together with reference TRBV30 and TRBJ1-5, the CDR3 gives the full variable domain: SQTIHQWPATLVQPVGSPLSLECTVEGTSNPNLYWYRQAAGRGLQLLFYSVGIGQISSEVPQNLSASRPQDRQFILSSKKLLLSDSGFYLCAWSGTGNQPQHFGDGTRLSIL.